The 26 T cell receptor beta chains reported below all come from one sample, sequenced in a study of blood T cells in healthy people across ages. With a J-beta primer mix and a sample-barcoded 5' primer, a second PCR ran about 7 to 12 cycles. From the 5' RACE reads, TCRdb called clonotypes with MiXCR, one entry per CDR3 protein. The sample consists of about 1.6 million distinct CDR3 sequences, around 36% of them appearing once. Sequenced material: blood. The receptors come from a woman under 40 in good health.

The chain recombines TRBV5-1 with TRBJ2-2; a weak D match, TRBD1 (6 bases). V lost 4 bases and J 3 bases, leaving 16 bases between the germline ends. The V gene's germline CDR1 is SGHRS and CDR2 YFSETQ. The CDR3 totals 16 residues. The CDR3 protein is CASSVQAGQYTGELFF. CDR3 DNA sequence: TGCGCCAGCAGCGTCCAGGCCGGACAGTACACCGGGGAGCTGTTTTTT. The whole variable domain, filled in from reference TRBV5-1 and TRBJ2-2, reads KAGVTQTPRYLIKTRGQQVTLSCSPISGHRSVSWYQQTPGQGLQFLFEYFSETQRNKGNFPGRFSGRQFSNSRSEMNVSTLELGDSALYLCASSVQAGQYTGELFFGEGSRLTVL.

In this sample, this clonotype turned up many times. The rearrangement uses TRBV6-6 and TRBJ1-4; D might be TRBD1 (5 bases). V lost 6 bases and J 7 bases, leaving 12 bases between the germline ends. Germline loops: CDR1 MNHNY, CDR2 SVGAGI (reference sequence). The CDR3 covers 13 residues. This CDR3 is CASRTPGTEKLFF. DNA for the CDR3: TGTGCCAGCAGGACTCCAGGGACTGAAAAACTGTTTTTT.

V is TRBV12-5 and J is TRBJ2-1, with 7 bases aligning to TRBD2. The J segment lost 6 bases and the V segment lost 3 bases, leaving 17 bases of the junction unmatched. The CDR3 covers 18 residues. The germline V gene encodes CDR1 LGHNT and CDR2 FRNRAP. This CDR3 reads CASGFLCLWTGGTNEQFF. As DNA, the CDR3 is TGTGCTAGTGGTTTTCTATGTTTGTGGACGGGAGGAACCAATGAGCAGTTCTTC.

V gene TRBV9 combines with J gene TRBJ2-1, with D maybe TRBD2 (5 bases). CDR1 is SGDLS, CDR2 YYNGEE, per germline. V was cut by 3 bases and J by 9 bases, with 16 bases left in between. The CDR3 is 14 residues long. This CDR3 reads CASSAGLMKSEQFF. DNA of the CDR3: TGTGCCAGCAGCGCTGGACTTATGAAGAGTGAGCAGTTCTTC.

A few counts support this clonotype. The V gene is TRBV10-2, the J gene TRBJ2-1; 9 bases agree with TRBD2. CDR1 is WSHSY and CDR2 is SAAADI in the germline V gene. The CDR3 is made up of 15 amino acids. The J segment lost 7 bases and the V segment lost 1 base, leaving 5 bases of the junction unmatched. This CDR3 is CASSELAGEVNEQFF. The CDR3 nucleotides are TGCGCCAGCAGTGAGTTAGCGGGAGAAGTAAATGAGCAGTTCTTC.

This clonotype was seen only a few times. The chain carries TRBV28 and TRBJ2-5; D remains ambiguous. The J call may be wrong; the DNA end is better matched by TRBJ2-7. This CDR3 is 14 amino acids long. In germline, CDR1 is MDHEN, CDR2 SYDVKM. CDR3 bases: TGTGCCAGCAGTTTATTAGGGCCTCTTTACGAGCAGTACTTC. Its protein is CASSLLGPLYEQYF.

A few counts support this clonotype. V is TRBV30 and J is TRBJ1-2; TRBD1 matches 9 bases. Germline-derived CDR1 and CDR2 are GTSNPN and SVGIG (reference sequence). V shed 3 bases, J shed 8 bases, and the junction held 7 bases outside the gene matches. This CDR3 contains 13 residues. CDR3 coding DNA: TGTGCCTGGAGGGGACAGGGAGCGTCCGGCTACACCTTC. Its translation: CAWRGQGASGYTF.

In its sample, this clonotype was seen a few times. This rearrangement joins TRBV5-6 to TRBJ2-7; TRBD1 agrees at 8 bases. CDR1 SGHDT and CDR2 YYEEEE come from the germline V gene. V shed 3 bases and J 3 bases; nucleotides not matched to a gene: 5. The CDR3 is made up of 14 amino acids. The chain's CDR3 is CASSSQGAVYEQYF. CDR3 nucleotide sequence: TGTGCCAGCAGCTCCCAGGGGGCGGTCTACGAGCAGTACTTC.

The CDR3 DNA follows: TGTGCCAGTAGTATGGTCGGGGTTGGACTGAACACTGAAGCTTTCTTT. It translates to CASSMVGVGLNTEAFF. The J gene is TRBJ1-1, the V gene TRBV19; D remains unclear. V lost 3 bases to trimming and J lost 0 bases, with 14 bases between them. There are 16 residues in the CDR3. Germline V gene data show CDR1 as LNHDA and CDR2 as SQIVND (reference sequence). Together with reference TRBV19 and TRBJ1-1, the CDR3 gives the full variable domain: DGGITQSPKYLFRKEGQNVTLSCEQNLNHDAMYWYRQDPGQGLRLIYYSQIVNDFQKGDIAEGYSVSREKKESFPLTVTSAQKNPTAFYLCASSMVGVGLNTEAFFGQGTRLTVV.

The gene calls are TRBV30 and TRBJ1-5, with D possibly TRBD1 on 5 matching bases. CDR3 size: 14 residues. Germline assignment: CDR1 GTSNPN and CDR2 SVGIG (reference sequence). V gave up 6 bases and J gave up 2 bases, with 14 bases separating them. CDR3 sequence: CACGEGFGNQPQHF. CDR3 in DNA: TGTGCCTGTGGAGAGGGGTTCGGCAATCAGCCCCAGCATTTT.

This clonotype was seen more than once but under ten times. This rearrangement joins TRBV10-3 to TRBJ2-3; D unresolved. The CDR3 is 14 amino acids. V lost 1 base, J lost 5 bases, and 10 bases lay in between. Germline V gene data show CDR1 as ENHRY and CDR2 as SYGVKD. The CDR3 DNA is TGTGCCATCAGTGAGTTTGGGTTGGAAGATACGCAGTATTTT. Protein: CAISEFGLEDTQYF.

This chain connects TRBV4-1 to TRBJ2-3; 8 bases agree with TRBD2. With 1 base clipped from V and 5 bases from J, the junction kept 2 bases outside the gene matches. CDR1 and CDR2 from the germline V gene are MGHRA and YSYEKL. The CDR3 has 14 amino acids. The CDR3 is CASSQGGGLDTQYF. The CDR3 coding sequence is TGCGCCAGCAGCCAAGGCGGGGGGCTAGATACGCAGTATTTT.

CDR3: CASRLTGTSPYEQYF. CDR3 sequence (DNA): TGCGCCAGCAGATTAACCGGGACTTCGCCCTACGAGCAGTACTTC. The chain has TRBV5-1 and TRBJ2-7; weak D call: TRBD2 (6 bases). V lost 5 bases and J lost 2, with 17 bases in between. Germline V gene data show CDR1 as SGHRS and CDR2 as YFSETQ. This CDR3 is 15 amino acids long.

J is TRBJ2-1 and V is TRBV28, with TRBD1 matching 10 bases. The V gene's germline CDR1 is MDHEN and CDR2 SYDVKM. There are 14 residues in the CDR3. V lost 4 bases, J lost 7 bases, and 4 bases stayed unmatched. DNA of the CDR3: TGTGCCAGCAGTTGGGGACAGGGGAGGAATGAGCAGTTCTTC. It encodes CASSWGQGRNEQFF.

The V call is TRBV23-1, the J call TRBJ2-3; 13 bases fit TRBD2. TRBV23-1 is filed as an ORF, its function uncertain. With V trimmed by 0 bases and J by 13 bases, 4 bases remained unmatched. This CDR3 has 14 amino acids. Here the CDR3 DNA reads TGCGCCAGCAGTCAATCGGCAGGACTAGCGGGAGAGTATTTT. Translated, it gives CASSQSAGLAGEYF.

With respect to this clonotype: This sequence may be a read error, since a much larger clone differs from it by one base. This sequence joins TRBV5-1 and TRBJ2-7, with D possibly TRBD1 on 5 matching bases. CDR1 is SGHRS and CDR2 is YFSETQ in the germline V gene. There are 13 residues in the CDR3. Here the CDR3 DNA reads TGCGCCAGCGGCTTCGGCAGGGTGGACGAGCAGTACTTC. As protein: CASGFGRVDEQYF.

In its sample, this clonotype was seen a few times. The rearrangement uses TRBV5-1 and TRBJ2-7; D is perhaps TRBD1 (6 bases). The V end was cut by 4 bases, the J end by 3 bases, with 17 bases between. CDR1 is SGHRS, CDR2 YFSETQ, per germline. The CDR3 has 15 amino acids. This CDR3 is CASSPGTTPFYEQYF. CDR3 DNA: TGCGCCAGCAGCCCCGGGACAACTCCTTTCTACGAGCAGTACTTC.

This chain joins TRBV2 and TRBJ2-5, with D possibly matching TRBD1 (5 bases). The J call may be mistaken, given a closer DNA end match to TRBJ2-7. CDR1 and CDR2 from the germline V gene are SNHLY and FYNNEI. This CDR3 region has 14 residues. CDR3 nucleotide sequence: TGTGCCAGCAGTGAAAAGTATCCAGGGCGCGAGCAGTACTTC. Its protein product is CASSEKYPGREQYF.

The chain has TRBV29-1 and TRBJ2-5; 9 bases align to TRBD2. The CDR3 runs to 16 residues. V lost 0 bases to trimming and J lost 1 base; unmatched junction nucleotides: 6. Germline V lookup: CDR1 SQVTM, CDR2 ANQGSEA. The DNA of the CDR3 is TGCAGCGTTGAAGATCGGCAGCGGGGGGTCCAAGAGACCCAGTACTTC. Translation gives CSVEDRQRGVQETQYF.

A few counts support this clonotype. The gene calls are TRBV7-8 and TRBJ2-5, with TRBD2 identical over 7 bases. In germline, CDR1 is SGHVS, CDR2 FQNEAQ. V lost 2 bases and J lost 11; bases outside the gene matches: 14. The CDR3 is made up of 15 amino acids. The CDR3 loop is CASSLPGLVSDEQYF. The CDR3, as DNA: TGTGCCAGCAGCTTACCCGGACTAGTCTCAGATGAGCAGTACTTC. Variable domain in full (rest from reference TRBV7-8 and TRBJ2-5): GAGVSQSPRYKVAKRGQDVALRCDPISGHVSLFWYQQALGQGPEFLTYFQNEAQLDKSGLPSDRFFAERPEGSVSTLKIQRTQQEDSAVYLCASSLPGLVSDEQYFGPGTRLLVL.

V usage is TRBV9 and J usage is TRBJ2-3; D gene uncertain. Germline V gene sequence: CDR1 SGDLS, CDR2 YYNGEE. There are 14 residues in the CDR3. V lost 3 bases and J lost 5, with 13 bases in between. This CDR3 reads CASSEGELGDTQYF. The CDR3, as DNA: TGTGCCAGCAGCGAAGGAGAATTAGGAGATACGCAGTATTTT.

As concerns this clonotype: Its ends do not fully match the called genes, so a read error is possible. The chain has TRBV5-1 and TRBJ2-3, with D possibly TRBD2 on 5 matching bases. The length of the CDR3 is 14 residues. Germline CDR1 is SGHRS and CDR2 is YFSETQ. In DNA form, the CDR3 reads TGCGCCAGCAGTTTGCGTTCTAGCACAGATATGCAGTATTTT. It yields the protein CASSLRSSTDMQYF.

This clonotype was detected a few times. The chain carries TRBV4-1 and TRBJ1-1, with D unclear. There are 15 residues in the CDR3. Trimming cost V 5 bases and J 3 bases, with 16 bases left between them. Looked up from germline, CDR1 is MGHRA and CDR2 is YSYEKL. This CDR3 is CASSEGQYRDTEAFF. CDR3 DNA sequence: TGCGCCAGCAGCGAGGGCCAGTATCGGGACACTGAAGCTTTCTTT.

The V gene is TRBV20-1, the J gene TRBJ2-3; 16 nucleotides line up with TRBD2. Per germline, CDR1 DFQATT and CDR2 SNEGSKA (reference sequence). CDR3 length: 19 amino acids. V lost 2 bases, J lost 2 bases, and 10 bases stayed unmatched. The CDR3 sequence: CSARPGLAGGTSYTDTQYF. The CDR3 DNA reads as TGCAGTGCTAGACCGGGACTAGCGGGGGGGACTTCGTACACAGATACGCAGTATTTT.

This clonotype came up many times. This chain links TRBV5-1 with TRBJ2-7; 11 nucleotides match TRBD1. Germline assignment: CDR1 SGHRS and CDR2 YFSETQ. The V segment lost 5 bases and the J segment 6 bases; nucleotides outside the gene matches: 10. The CDR3 extends over 15 amino acids. For the CDR3, the DNA is TGCGCCAGCAGTCCTCCGGGACAGGGGGTTCTCGAGCAGTACTTC. Protein sequence: CASSPPGQGVLEQYF.

The V call is TRBV6-1, the J call TRBJ2-5; no definite D call. Germline V lookup: CDR1 MNHNS, CDR2 SASEGT. This CDR3 is built from 14 residues. Trimming pared 6 bases from V and 3 bases from J, leaving 14 bases between. The CDR3 nucleotides read TGTGCCAGCAGAGGCGGACGGGTAAAAGAGACCCAGTACTTC. This codes for CASRGGRVKETQYF.